A single sample is the source of the 12 T cell receptor beta chains below, sequenced in a study of blood T cell repertoires in COVID-19. Some clones are missing from TCRdb's copy, which holds only in-frame ones; the method was immunoSEQ multiplex PCR. This repertoire shows 200,000 to 300,000 clones, 86% found once; its top ten account for approximately 9.4%. Input material: peripheral blood. Receptors originate from a man between 40 and 49 years old who had recovered from COVID-19.

In DNA form, the CDR3 reads TGTGCCAGCAGCACTAACGCCCGGGAGAGCTCTGGAAACACCATATATTTT. It codes for CASSTNARESSGNTIYF. The chain links TRBV9 to TRBJ1-3, with unresolved D. V was cut by 4 bases and J by 0 bases, with 17 bases left in between. CDR1 and CDR2 (germline): SGDLS, YYNGEE. There are 17 residues in the CDR3.

The CDR3 reads CASSTDRDTEAFF. Here the CDR3 DNA reads TGTGCCAGCAGCACAGACAGGGACACTGAAGCTTTCTTT. The J gene is TRBJ1-1, the V gene TRBV6-5; 7 nucleotides match TRBD1. J was trimmed by 3 bases and V by 6 bases; bases with no gene match: 4. The V gene's germline CDR1 is MNHEY and CDR2 SVGAGI. The CDR3 runs to 13 residues.

V and J are TRBV19 and TRBJ1-1; 9 bases map to TRBD1. Germline V CDR1 and CDR2: LNHDA, SQIVND (reference sequence). The CDR3 loop spans 15 amino acids. V lost 4 bases, J lost 5 bases, and 8 bases stayed unmatched. DNA of the CDR3: TGTGCCAGTAGTACCCGGGACAGGGTCGGAACTGAAGCTTTCTTT. Translated: CASSTRDRVGTEAFF.

This clone was found once. The gene calls are TRBV10-3 and TRBJ1-1; 7 bases line up with TRBD1. This CDR3 contains 12 residues. The ends lost 10 bases at V and 3 bases at J; junction bases unmatched: 5. From germline, CDR1 is ENHRY and CDR2 SYGVKD. For the CDR3, the DNA is TGTGCCAAGACAGGGAGGTACACTGAAGCTTTCTTT. Its protein is CAKTGRYTEAFF.

The rearrangement links TRBV6-1 to TRBJ1-3; TRBD1 agrees at 8 bases. After removal of 4 bases from V and 2 bases from J, the junction contained 10 bases not matched to a gene. From germline, CDR1 is MNHNS and CDR2 SASEGT. The CDR3 covers 17 residues. The CDR3 loop reads CASSVEPQGATGNTIYF. The CDR3 DNA reads as TGTGCCAGCAGTGTCGAACCTCAGGGGGCGACTGGAAACACCATATATTTT.

This clone was detected once. The chain recombines TRBV15 with TRBJ2-3, with D possibly TRBD1 on 5 matching bases. This CDR3 has 15 amino acids. Trimming removed 3 bases at V and 1 base at J, with 11 bases between. The germline V gene has CDR1 LNHNV and CDR2 YYDKDF (reference sequence). The CDR3 protein is CATSSSLGGTDTQYF. The CDR3 DNA is TGTGCCACCAGCAGCAGCCTAGGGGGCACAGATACGCAGTATTTT.

V and J are TRBV6-5 and TRBJ2-7; TRBD2 might be the D (5 bases). The CDR3 extends over 11 amino acids. The V end lost 2 bases, the J end lost 7 bases, and 6 bases lay between the germline ends. In germline, CDR1 is MNHEY, CDR2 SVGAGI. DNA of the CDR3: TGTGCCAGCAGTTACCAGCGGGAGCAGTACTTC. Amino acids: CASSYQREQYF.

The CDR3: CASSYSGQRENEQFF. The CDR3 DNA reads as TGTGCCAGCAGTTACTCAGGGCAAAGGGAGAATGAGCAGTTCTTC. The V gene is TRBV6-7, the J gene TRBJ2-1; D possibly corresponds to TRBD2 (5 bases). TRBV6-7 is an open reading frame whose function is uncertain. Trimming took off 0 bases at V and 7 bases at J, with 13 bases between the two ends. CDR3 length: 15 residues.

V and J are TRBV27 and TRBJ1-2; no definite D call. Germline loops: CDR1 MNHEY, CDR2 SMNVEV (reference sequence). Deletions cut 4 bases from V and 4 bases from J, with 13 bases between. The CDR3 length is 14 residues. The CDR3 loop is CASSYRGEIYGYTF. Written as DNA, the CDR3 is TGTGCCAGCAGTTACCGCGGAGAGATCTATGGCTACACCTTC.

The V gene is TRBV11-2, the J gene TRBJ2-6; weak D call: TRBD1 (5 bases). V was trimmed by 5 bases and J by 3 bases, leaving 11 bases between them. The germline V gene has CDR1 SGHAT and CDR2 FQNNGV. The CDR3 covers 15 residues. The CDR3 region has the DNA TGTGCCAGCAGCGCGAGACAGATTGGGGCCAACGTCCTGACTTTC. Its protein is CASSARQIGANVLTF.

The V and J genes are TRBV5-1 and TRBJ2-3, with unresolved D. Germline values: CDR1 SGHRS, CDR2 YFSETQ. This CDR3 contains 10 residues. V lost 6 bases and J lost 6, with 5 bases in between. CDR3 DNA sequence: TGCGCCAGCAACTCGGATACGCAGTATTTT. Translated, it gives CASNSDTQYF.

The rearrangement links TRBV6-5 to TRBJ1-1; TRBD1 matches 9 bases. The ends lost 7 bases at V and 3 bases at J; junction bases unmatched: 9. The CDR3 is made up of 15 amino acids. CDR1 is MNHEY, CDR2 SVGAGI, per germline. Here the CDR3 DNA reads TGTGCCAGCATCTCGACAGGGGGTTTTGACACTGAAGCTTTCTTT. Its protein product is CASISTGGFDTEAFF.